Here is one TCR beta chain with its context. The target antigen is unknown. Per germline, CDR1 SGHKS and CDR2 YYEKEE (reference sequence). This CDR3 has 15 amino acids. Trimming took 0 bases from V and 0 from J, leaving 7 bases between them. This entry comes from a study of T cells in localized non-small cell lung cancer. Produced via immunoSEQ multiplex PCR; TCRdb's table is partial and in-frame only. This table holds roughly 23,000 clones, about 90% found once. Study-wide findings and caveats: Researchers found a median roughly 56 of the top 100 tumor clones in adjacent lung. Greater blood T cell density accompanied longer overall survival. The highest T cell clonality was in uninvolved adjacent lung, above tumor. Because sequencing included only one region (of the tumor), heterogeneity remains possible.

This sequence originates from a male donor aged 60 or over with stage I squamous cell lung carcinoma. The sample consisted of peripheral blood, taken before any cancer treatment. The V and J genes are TRBV5-5 and TRBJ1-3; no reliable D call. The DNA of the CDR3 is TGTGCCAGCAGCTTGGCCCGGACCTCTGGAAACACCATATATTTT. Protein sequence: CASSLARTSGNTIYF.